This TCR beta chain was identified in a study of regulatory T cells in long-lasting Graves disease. CDR3 regions were amplified by Arm-PCR using iRepertoire HTBI primers to build TCR beta libraries. TCRdb used MiXCR to reprocess the multiplex PCR reads, holding one entry per CDR3 protein. The repertoire includes about 450,000 distinct CDR3 sequences, around 15% of them detected once, and roughly a tenth sits in the top ten. This CDR3 region has 15 residues. Germline values: CDR1 SGHAT, CDR2 FQNNGV. The germline V and J ends were trimmed by 1 base and 7 bases, with 13 bases remaining between them. The time point denotes: newly diagnosed GD, antithyroid drugs for less than 3 months. TCR sequences were obtained from RNA taken from PBMCs. This clonotype was seen many times. These records were also assigned to another study, of T cells in Graves' hyperthyroidism and ophthalmopathy.

The chain recombines TRBV11-2 with TRBJ2-2; D uncertain. The sample here was peripheral blood mononuclear cells (PBMCs), taken at new diagnosis, from a patient treated with antithyroid drugs. This receptor was taken from a woman aged 30 to 39 with Graves disease. The CDR3 here is CASSLAQELDGELFF. CDR3 DNA sequence: TGTGCCAGCAGCTTAGCCCAGGAACTCGACGGGGAGCTGTTTTTT.